This T cell receptor beta chain was obtained from a study of control samples from healthy donors and cancer patients. Data came from immunoSEQ multiplex PCR; TCRdb stores just in-frame clones and leaves some out. The data show about 28,000 clones, with 91% seen just once and approximately 12% held by the top ten. Sample: PBMCs. This receptor was taken from a man aged 45-65 years with lung cancer.

Written as DNA, the CDR3 is TGTGCCAGTAGTATGCCAGCCTACCAAGAGACCCAGTACTTC. Translation gives CASSMPAYQETQYF. V is TRBV19 and J is TRBJ2-5; no reliable D call. This CDR3 contains 14 residues. Germline V gene sequence: CDR1 LNHDA, CDR2 SQIVND (reference sequence). Between the trimmed V and J ends, which lost 3 bases and 0 bases, there was a span of 8 bases. Variable domain in full (rest from reference TRBV19 and TRBJ2-5): DGGITQSPKYLFRKEGQNVTLSCEQNLNHDAMYWYRQDPGQGLRLIYYSQIVNDFQKGDIAEGYSVSREKKESFPLTVTSAQKNPTAFYLCASSMPAYQETQYFGPGTRLLVL.